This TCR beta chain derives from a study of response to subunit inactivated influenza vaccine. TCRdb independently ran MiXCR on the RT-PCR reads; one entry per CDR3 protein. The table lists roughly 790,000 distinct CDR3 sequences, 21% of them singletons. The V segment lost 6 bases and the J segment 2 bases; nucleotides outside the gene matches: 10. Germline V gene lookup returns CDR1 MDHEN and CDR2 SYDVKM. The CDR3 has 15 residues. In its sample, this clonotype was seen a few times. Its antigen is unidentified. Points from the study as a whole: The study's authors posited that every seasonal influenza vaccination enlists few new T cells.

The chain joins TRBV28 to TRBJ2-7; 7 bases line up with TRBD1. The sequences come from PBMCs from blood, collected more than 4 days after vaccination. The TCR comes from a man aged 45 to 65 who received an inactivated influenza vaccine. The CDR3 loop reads CASRKITGAAYEQYF. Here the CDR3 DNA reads TGTGCCAGCAGGAAGATAACAGGGGCCGCCTACGAGCAGTACTTC.